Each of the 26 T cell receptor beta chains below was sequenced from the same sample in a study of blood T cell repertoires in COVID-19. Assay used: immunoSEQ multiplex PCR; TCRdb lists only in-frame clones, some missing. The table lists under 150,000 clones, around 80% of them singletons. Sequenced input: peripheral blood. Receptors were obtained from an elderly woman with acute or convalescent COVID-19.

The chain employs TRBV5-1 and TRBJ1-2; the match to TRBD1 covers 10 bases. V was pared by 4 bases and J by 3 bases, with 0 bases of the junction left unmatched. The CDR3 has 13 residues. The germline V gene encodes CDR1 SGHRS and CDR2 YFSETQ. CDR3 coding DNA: TGCGCCAGCAGCGGACAGGGGGACTATGGCTACACCTTC. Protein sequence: CASSGQGDYGYTF.

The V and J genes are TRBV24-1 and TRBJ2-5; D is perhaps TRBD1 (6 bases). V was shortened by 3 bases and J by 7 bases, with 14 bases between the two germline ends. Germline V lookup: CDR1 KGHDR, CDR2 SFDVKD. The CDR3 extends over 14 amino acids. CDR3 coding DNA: TGTGCCACCAGTGATAGGGGGAAGGGAGTGACCCAGTACTTC. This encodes CATSDRGKGVTQYF.

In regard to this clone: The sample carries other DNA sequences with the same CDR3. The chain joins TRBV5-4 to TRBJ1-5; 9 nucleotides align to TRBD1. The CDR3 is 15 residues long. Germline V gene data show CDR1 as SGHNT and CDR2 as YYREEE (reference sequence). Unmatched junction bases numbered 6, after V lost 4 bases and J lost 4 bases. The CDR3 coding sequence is TGTGCCAGCAGCCTCGGGACAGGGTTTAATCAGCCCCAGCATTTT. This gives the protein CASSLGTGFNQPQHF.

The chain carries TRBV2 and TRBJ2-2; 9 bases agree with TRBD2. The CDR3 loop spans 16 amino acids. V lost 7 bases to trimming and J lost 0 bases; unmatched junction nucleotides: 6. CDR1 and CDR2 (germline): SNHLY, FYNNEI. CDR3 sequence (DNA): TGTGCCAGCAATTTAGCGGGGGCCGCGAACACCGGGGAGCTGTTTTTT. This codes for CASNLAGAANTGELFF.

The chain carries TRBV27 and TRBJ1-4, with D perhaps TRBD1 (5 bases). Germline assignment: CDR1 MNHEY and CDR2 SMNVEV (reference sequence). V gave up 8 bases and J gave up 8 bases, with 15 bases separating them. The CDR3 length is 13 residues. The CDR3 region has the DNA TGTGCCAGCGCTTTCAGGGCAGGCGAAAAACTGTTTTTT. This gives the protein CASAFRAGEKLFF.

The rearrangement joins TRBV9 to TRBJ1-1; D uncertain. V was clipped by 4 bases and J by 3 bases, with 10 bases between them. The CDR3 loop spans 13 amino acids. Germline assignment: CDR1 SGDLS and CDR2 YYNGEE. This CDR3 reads CASSLLTDTEAFF. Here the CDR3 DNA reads TGTGCCAGCAGCTTACTAACGGACACTGAAGCTTTCTTT.

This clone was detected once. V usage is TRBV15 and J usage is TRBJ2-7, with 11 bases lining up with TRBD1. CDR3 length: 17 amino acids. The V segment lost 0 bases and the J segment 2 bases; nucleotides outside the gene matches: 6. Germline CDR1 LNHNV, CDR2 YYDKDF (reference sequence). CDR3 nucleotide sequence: TGTGCCACCAGCAGAGATCTCCCGGGACAGGGGGCCTACGAGCAGTACTTC. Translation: CATSRDLPGQGAYEQYF.

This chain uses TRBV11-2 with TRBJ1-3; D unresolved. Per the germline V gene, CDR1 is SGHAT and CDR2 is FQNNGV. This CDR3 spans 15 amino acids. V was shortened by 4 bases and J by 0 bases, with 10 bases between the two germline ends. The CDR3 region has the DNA TGTGCCAGCAGCTCCCTCCAGGCCTCTGGAAACACCATATATTTT. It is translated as CASSSLQASGNTIYF.

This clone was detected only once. The CDR3 nucleotides are TGTGCCAGCAGTTCCCCTCGGACAGGGAGATTGTTCAATTCACCCCTCCACTTT. Translating gives CASSSPRTGRLFNSPLHF. This sequence joins TRBV28 and TRBJ1-6; 8 bases are a match to TRBD1. J lost 7 bases, V lost 4 bases, and 15 bases had no gene match. Germline V lookup: CDR1 MDHEN, CDR2 SYDVKM. This CDR3 contains 18 residues.

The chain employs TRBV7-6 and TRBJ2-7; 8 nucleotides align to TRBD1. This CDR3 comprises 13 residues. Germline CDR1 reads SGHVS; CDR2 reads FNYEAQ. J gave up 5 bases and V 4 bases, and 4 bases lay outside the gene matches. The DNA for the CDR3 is TGTGCCAGCAGCTCCGGACAGGGCGACGAGCAGTACTTC. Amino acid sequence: CASSSGQGDEQYF.

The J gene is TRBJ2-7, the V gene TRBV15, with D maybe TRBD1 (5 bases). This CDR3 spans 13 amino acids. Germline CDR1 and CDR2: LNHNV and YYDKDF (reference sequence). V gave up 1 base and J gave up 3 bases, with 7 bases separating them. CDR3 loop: CATSRAGNYEQYF. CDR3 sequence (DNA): TGTGCCACCAGCAGAGCAGGGAACTACGAGCAGTACTTC.

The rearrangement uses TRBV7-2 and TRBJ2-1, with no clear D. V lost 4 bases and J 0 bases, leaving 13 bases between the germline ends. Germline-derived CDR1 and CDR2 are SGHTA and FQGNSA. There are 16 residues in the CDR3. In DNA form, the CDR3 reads TGTGCCAGCAGCTCTCAGATCAGAGGCTCCTACAATGAGCAGTTCTTC. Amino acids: CASSSQIRGSYNEQFF.

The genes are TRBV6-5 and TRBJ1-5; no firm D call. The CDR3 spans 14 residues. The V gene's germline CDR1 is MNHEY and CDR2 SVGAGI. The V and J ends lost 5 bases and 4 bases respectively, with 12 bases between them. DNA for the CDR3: TGTGCCAGCAGTCCTGTCGGCGGGAATCAGCCCCAGCATTTT. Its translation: CASSPVGGNQPQHF.

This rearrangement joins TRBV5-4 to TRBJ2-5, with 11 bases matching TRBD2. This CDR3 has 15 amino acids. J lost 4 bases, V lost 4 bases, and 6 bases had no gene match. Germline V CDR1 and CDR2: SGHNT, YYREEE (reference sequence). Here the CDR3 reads CASSRSGGAVETQYF. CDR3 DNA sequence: TGTGCCAGCAGCCGTAGCGGGGGGGCCGTAGAGACCCAGTACTTC.

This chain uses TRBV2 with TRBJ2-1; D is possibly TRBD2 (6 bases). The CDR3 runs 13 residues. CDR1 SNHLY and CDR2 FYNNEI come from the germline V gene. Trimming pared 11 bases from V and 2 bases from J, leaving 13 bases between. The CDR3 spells CAGRPGAYNEQFF. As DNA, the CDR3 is TGTGCCGGGCGCCCGGGGGCCTACAATGAGCAGTTCTTC.

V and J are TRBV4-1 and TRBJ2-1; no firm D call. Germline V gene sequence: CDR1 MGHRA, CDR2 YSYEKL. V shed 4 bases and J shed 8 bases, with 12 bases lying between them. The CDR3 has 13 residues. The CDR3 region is CASSRAPMDEQFF. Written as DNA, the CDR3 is TGCGCCAGCAGCCGGGCGCCTATGGATGAGCAGTTCTTC.

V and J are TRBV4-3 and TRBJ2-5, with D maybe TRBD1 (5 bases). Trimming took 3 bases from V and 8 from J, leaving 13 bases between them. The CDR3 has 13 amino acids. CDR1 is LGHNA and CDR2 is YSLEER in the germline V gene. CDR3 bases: TGCGCCAGCAGCCAGGGTCAGGGTCTAACCCAGTACTTC. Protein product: CASSQGQGLTQYF.

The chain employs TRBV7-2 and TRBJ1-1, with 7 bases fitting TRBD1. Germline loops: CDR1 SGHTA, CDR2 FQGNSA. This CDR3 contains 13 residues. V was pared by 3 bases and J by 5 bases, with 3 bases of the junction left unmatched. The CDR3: CASSFDRVTEAFF. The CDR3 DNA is TGTGCCAGCAGCTTTGACAGGGTGACTGAAGCTTTCTTT.

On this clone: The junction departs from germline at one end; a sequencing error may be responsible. Here the CDR3 reads CASSPSIQEPQYF. DNA of the CDR3: TGTGCCAGCAGTCCGTCTATTCAAGAGCCCCAGTACTTC. V and J are TRBV6-2 or TRBV6-3 and TRBJ2-5; D ambiguous. CDR3 length: 13 amino acids. Germline V lookup: CDR1 MNHEY, CDR2 SVGEGT.

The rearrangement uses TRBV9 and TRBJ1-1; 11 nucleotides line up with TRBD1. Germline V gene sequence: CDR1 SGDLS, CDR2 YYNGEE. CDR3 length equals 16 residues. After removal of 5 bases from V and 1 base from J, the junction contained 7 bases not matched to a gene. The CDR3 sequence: CASSQGQGAGNTEAFF. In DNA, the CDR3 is TGTGCCAGCAGTCAAGGACAGGGGGCCGGGAACACTGAAGCTTTCTTT.

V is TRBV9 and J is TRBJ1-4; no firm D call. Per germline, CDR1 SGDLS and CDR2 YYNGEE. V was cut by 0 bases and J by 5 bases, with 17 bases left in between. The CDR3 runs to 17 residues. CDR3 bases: TGTGCCAGCAGCGTAGGGGTGTCGGGAGCCCAGAATGAAAAACTGTTTTTT. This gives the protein CASSVGVSGAQNEKLFF.

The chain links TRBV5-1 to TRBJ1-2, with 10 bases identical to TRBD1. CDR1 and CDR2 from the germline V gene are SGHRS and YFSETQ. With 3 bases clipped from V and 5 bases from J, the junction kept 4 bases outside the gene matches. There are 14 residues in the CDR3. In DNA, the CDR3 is TGCGCCAGCAGCTCCGGGACAGGGGAATATGGCTACACCTTC. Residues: CASSSGTGEYGYTF. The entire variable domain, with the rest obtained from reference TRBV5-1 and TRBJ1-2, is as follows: KAGVTQTPRYLIKTRGQQVTLSCSPISGHRSVSWYQQTPGQGLQFLFEYFSETQRNKGNFPGRFSGRQFSNSRSEMNVSTLELGDSALYLCASSSGTGEYGYTFGSGTRLTVV.

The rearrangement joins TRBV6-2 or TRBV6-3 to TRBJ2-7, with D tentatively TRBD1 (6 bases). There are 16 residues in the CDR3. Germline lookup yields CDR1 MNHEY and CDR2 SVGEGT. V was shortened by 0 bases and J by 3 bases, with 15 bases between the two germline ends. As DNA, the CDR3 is TGTGCCAGCAGTTACTCGCTCAGGGGTTTGGACTACGAGCAGTACTTC. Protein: CASSYSLRGLDYEQYF.

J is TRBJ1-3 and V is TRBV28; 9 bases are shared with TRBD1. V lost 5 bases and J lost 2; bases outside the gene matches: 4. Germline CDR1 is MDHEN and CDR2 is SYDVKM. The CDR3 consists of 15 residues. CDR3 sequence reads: CASSLQGATGNTIYF. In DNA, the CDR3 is TGTGCCAGCAGTCTACAGGGGGCAACTGGAAACACCATATATTTT.

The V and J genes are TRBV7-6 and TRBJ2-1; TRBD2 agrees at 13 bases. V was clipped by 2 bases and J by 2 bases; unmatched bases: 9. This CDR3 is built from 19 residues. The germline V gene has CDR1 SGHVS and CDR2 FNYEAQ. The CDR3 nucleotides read TGTGCCAGCAGCTTAAGGCGGACTAGCGGGAGTCTGGCCTACAATGAGCAGTTCTTC. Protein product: CASSLRRTSGSLAYNEQFF.

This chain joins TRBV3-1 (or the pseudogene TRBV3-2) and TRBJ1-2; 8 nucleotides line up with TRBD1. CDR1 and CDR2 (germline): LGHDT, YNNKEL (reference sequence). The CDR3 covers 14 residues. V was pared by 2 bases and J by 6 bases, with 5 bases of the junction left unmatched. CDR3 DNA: TGTGCCAGCAGCCAATTCGACAGGGGCCATGGCTACACCTTC. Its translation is CASSQFDRGHGYTF.